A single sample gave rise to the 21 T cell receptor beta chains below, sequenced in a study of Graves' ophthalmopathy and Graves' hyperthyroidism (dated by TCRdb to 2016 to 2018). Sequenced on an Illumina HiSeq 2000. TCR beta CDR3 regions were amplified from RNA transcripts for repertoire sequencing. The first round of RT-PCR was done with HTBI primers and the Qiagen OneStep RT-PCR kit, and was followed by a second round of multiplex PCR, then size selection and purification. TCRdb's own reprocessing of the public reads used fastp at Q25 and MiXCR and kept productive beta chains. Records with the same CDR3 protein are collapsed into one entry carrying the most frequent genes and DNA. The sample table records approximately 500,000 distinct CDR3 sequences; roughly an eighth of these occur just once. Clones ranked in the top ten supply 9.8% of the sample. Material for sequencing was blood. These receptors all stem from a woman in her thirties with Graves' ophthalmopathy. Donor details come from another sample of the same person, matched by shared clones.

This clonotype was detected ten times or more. In DNA, the CDR3 is TGTGCCAGCAGAGCAGTGACAGGTGATTCACCCCTCCACTTT. Translating gives CASRAVTGDSPLHF. The V and J genes are TRBV6-4 and TRBJ1-6, with a tentative D call TRBD1 (6 bases). Germline V gene lookup returns CDR1 MRHNA and CDR2 SNTAGT. V was shortened by 6 bases and J by 8 bases, with 14 bases between the two germline ends. The CDR3 consists of 14 residues.

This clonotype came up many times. CDR3 sequence reads: CASSRDRGAWQPQHF. CDR3 DNA sequence: TGTGCCAGCAGCCGGGACAGGGGCGCCTGGCAGCCCCAGCATTTT. The rearrangement links TRBV12-3 or TRBV12-4 to TRBJ1-5; 10 bases map to TRBD1. The CDR3 spans 15 residues. The ends lost 6 bases at V and 7 bases at J; junction bases unmatched: 9.

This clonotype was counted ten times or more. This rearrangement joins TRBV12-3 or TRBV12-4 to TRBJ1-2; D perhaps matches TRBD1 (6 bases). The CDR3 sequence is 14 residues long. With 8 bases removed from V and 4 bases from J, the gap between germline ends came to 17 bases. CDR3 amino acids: CASSPPQGIYGYTF. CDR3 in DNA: TGTGCCAGCTCGCCCCCCCAGGGGATCTATGGCTACACCTTC.

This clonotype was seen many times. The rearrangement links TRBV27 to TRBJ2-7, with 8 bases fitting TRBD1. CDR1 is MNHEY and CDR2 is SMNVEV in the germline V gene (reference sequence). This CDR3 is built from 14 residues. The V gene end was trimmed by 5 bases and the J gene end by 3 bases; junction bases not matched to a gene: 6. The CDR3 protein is CASSDRGVGYEQYF. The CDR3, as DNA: TGTGCCAGCAGTGACAGGGGAGTGGGCTACGAGCAGTACTTC.

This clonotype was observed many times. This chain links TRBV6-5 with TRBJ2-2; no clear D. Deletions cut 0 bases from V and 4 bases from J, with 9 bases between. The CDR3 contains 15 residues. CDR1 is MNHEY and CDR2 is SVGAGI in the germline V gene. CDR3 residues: CASSYSGPGTGELFF. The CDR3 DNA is TGTGCCAGCAGTTACTCGGGTCCGGGCACCGGGGAGCTGTTTTTT.

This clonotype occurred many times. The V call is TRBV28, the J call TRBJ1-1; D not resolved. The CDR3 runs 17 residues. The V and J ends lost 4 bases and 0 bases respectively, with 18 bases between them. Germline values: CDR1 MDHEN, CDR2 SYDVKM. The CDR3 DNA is TGTGCCAGCAGTTGGGAAGCACCCGTTATCATGAACACTGAAGCTTTCTTT. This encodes CASSWEAPVIMNTEAFF.

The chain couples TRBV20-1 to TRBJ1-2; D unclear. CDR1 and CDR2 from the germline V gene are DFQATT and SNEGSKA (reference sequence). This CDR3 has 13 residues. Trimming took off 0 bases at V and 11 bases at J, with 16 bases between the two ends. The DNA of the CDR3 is TGCAGTGCTAGAGATCAAAAAGTTGATGAGTACACCTTC. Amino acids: CSARDQKVDEYTF.

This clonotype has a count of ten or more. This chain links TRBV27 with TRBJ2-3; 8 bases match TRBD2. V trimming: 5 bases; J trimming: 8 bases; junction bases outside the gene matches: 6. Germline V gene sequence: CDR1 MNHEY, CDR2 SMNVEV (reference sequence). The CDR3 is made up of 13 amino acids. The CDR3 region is CASSTLSGSTQYF. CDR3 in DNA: TGTGCCAGCAGTACCCTAAGCGGGAGTACGCAGTATTTT.

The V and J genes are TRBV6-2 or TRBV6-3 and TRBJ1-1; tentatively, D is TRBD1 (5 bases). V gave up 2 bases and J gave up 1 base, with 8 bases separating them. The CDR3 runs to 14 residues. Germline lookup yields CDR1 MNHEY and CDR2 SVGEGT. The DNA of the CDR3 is TGTGCCAGCAGTTACCCGGGACCGAACACTGAAGCTTTCTTT. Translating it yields CASSYPGPNTEAFF.

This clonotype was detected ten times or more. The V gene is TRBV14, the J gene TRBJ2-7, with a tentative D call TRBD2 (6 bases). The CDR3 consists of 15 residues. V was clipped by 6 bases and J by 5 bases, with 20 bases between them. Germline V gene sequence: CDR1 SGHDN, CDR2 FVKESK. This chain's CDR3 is CASRSLAFIRDEQYF. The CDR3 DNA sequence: TGTGCCAGCAGGTCTCTAGCGTTTATCAGGGACGAGCAGTACTTC.

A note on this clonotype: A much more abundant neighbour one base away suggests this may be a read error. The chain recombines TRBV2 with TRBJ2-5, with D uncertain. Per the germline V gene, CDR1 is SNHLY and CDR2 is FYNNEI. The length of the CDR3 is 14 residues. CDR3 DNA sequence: TGTGCCAACAGTTGGGCTACTCTGCAGGAGACCCAGTACTTC. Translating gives CANSWATLQETQYF. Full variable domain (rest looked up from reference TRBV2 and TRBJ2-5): EPEVTQTPSHQVTQMGQEVILRCVPISNHLYFYWYRQILGQKVEFLVSFYNNEISEKSEIFDDQFSVERPDGSNFTLKIRSTKLEDSAMYFCANSWATLQETQYFGPGTRLLVL.

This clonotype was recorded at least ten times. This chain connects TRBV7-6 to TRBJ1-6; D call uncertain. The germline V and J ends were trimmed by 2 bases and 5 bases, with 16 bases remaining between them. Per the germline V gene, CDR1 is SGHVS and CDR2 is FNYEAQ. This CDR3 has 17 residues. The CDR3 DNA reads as TGTGCCAGCAGCTTAACTCGGGGAGGGCGGGATAATTCACCCCTCCACTTT. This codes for CASSLTRGGRDNSPLHF.

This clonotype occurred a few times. The CDR3 sequence is CASKSSGGVQETQYF. CDR3 DNA sequence: TGTGCCAGCAAAAGTAGCGGGGGGGTCCAAGAGACCCAGTACTTC. The gene calls are TRBV6-1 and TRBJ2-5, with TRBD2 matching 11 bases. J was trimmed by 1 base and V by 7 bases; bases with no gene match: 5. Germline CDR1 and CDR2: MNHNS and SASEGT. CDR3 length: 15 amino acids.

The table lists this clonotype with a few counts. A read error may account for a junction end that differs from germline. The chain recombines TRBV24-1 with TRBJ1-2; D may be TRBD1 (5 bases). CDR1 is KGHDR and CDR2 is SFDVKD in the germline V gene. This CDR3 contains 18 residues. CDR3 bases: TGTGCCACCAGTGACTCCGGGAGGGGAAGTTATGGATACTATGGTTACACCTTC. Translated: CATSDSGRGSYGYYGYTF.

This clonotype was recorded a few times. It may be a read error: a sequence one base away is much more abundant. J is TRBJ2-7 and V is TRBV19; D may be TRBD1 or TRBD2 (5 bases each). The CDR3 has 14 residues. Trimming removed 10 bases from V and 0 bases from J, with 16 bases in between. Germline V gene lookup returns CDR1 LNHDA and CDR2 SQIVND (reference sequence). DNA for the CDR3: TGTGCCACCCGCCCCCGGGACGGCTCCTACGAGCAGTACGTC. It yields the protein CATRPRDGSYEQYV.

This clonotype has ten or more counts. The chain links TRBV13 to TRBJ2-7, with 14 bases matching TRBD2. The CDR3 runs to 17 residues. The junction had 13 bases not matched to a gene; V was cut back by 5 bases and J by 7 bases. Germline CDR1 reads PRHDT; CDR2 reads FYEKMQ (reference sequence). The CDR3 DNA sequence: TGTGCCAGCAGCCAGAGCGGGGGACTAGCGGGGGTGGAGGAGCAGTACTTC. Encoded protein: CASSQSGGLAGVEEQYF.

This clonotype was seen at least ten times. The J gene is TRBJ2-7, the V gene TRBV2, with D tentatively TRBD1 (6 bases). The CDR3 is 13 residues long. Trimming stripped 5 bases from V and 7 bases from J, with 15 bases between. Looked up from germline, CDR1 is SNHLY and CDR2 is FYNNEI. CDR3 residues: CASSSLHRVEQYF. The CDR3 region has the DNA TGTGCCAGCAGTAGCCTACACAGGGTTGAGCAGTACTTC.

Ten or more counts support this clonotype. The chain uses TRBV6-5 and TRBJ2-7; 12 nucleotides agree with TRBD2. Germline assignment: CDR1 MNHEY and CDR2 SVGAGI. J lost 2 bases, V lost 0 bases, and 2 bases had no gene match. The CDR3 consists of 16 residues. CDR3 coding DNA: TGTGCCAGCAGTTACTCAAGACTAGCGGGAGCCTACGAGCAGTACTTC. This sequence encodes CASSYSRLAGAYEQYF.

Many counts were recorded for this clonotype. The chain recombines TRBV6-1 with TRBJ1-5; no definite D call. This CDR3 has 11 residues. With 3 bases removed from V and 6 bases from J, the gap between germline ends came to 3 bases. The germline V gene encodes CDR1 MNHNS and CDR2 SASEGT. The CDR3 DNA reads TGTGCCAGCAGTGACGTTCAGCCCCAGCATTTT. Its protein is CASSDVQPQHF.

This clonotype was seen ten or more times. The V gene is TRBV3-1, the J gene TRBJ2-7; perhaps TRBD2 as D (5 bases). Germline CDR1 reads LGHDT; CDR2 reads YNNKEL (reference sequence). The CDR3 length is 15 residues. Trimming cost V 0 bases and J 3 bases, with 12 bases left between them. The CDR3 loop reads CASSQDRGPLYEQYF. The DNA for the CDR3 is TGTGCCAGCAGCCAAGATAGAGGGCCCCTCTACGAGCAGTACTTC.

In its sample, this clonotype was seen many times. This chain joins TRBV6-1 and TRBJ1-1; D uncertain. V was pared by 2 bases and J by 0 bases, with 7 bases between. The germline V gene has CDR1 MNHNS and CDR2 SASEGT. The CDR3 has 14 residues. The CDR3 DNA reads TGTGCCAGCAGTGAACATAAATTGAACACTGAAGCTTTCTTT. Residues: CASSEHKLNTEAFF.